This T cell receptor (beta chain) was documented in a study of cytomegalovirus exposure and HLA in healthy donors. Points from the study as a whole: The study listed about 150 cytomegalovirus-associated TCR beta chains. For most TCR sequences rarity was the rule, although some public TCRs occurred in many donors.

Some clones are missing from TCRdb's copy, which holds only in-frame ones; the method was immunoSEQ multiplex PCR. Of around 99,000 clones in the sample, around nine tenths were seen once. Turning to this clone: The antigen remains unidentified.

V gave up 8 bases and J gave up 6 bases, with 13 bases separating them. Germline CDR1 MDHEN, CDR2 SYDVKM. This CDR3 is built from 12 residues. It was the approximately 120-subject validation cohort, separate from the approximately 670-subject first cohort, to which the donors belonged. This TCR was recovered from a young woman in good health and CMV-seronegative. The V gene is TRBV28, the J gene TRBJ1-1, with D possibly TRBD1 on 5 matching bases. Material: PBMCs. The DNA for the CDR3 is TGTGCCAGCGGTGAATCGGGGGCTGAAGCTTTCTTT. This codes for CASGESGAEAFF. Combining the CDR3 with reference TRBV28 and TRBJ1-1 gives the whole variable domain DVKVTQSSRYLVKRTGEKVFLECVQDMDHENMFWYRQDPGLGLRLIYFSYDVKMKEKGDIPEGYSVSREKKERFSLILESASTNQTSMYLCASGESGAEAFFGQGTRLTVV.